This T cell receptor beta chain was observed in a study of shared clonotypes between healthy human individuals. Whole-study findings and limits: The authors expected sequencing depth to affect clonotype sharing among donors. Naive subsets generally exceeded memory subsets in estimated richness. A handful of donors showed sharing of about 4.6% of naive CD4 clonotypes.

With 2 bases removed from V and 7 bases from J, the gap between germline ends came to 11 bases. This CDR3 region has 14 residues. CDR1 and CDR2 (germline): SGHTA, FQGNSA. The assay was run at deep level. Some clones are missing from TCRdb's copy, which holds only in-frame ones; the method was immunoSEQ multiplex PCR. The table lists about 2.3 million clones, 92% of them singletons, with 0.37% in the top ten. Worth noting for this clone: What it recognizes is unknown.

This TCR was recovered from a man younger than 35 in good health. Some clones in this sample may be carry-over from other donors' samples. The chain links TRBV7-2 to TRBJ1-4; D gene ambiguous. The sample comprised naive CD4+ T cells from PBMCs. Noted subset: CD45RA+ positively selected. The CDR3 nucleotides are TGTGCCAGCAGCTTAACGGGGTGGGGTGAAAAACTGTTTTTT. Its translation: CASSLTGWGEKLFF.